The 6 T cell receptor beta chains in this list originate from one sample, sequenced in a study. A single record per CDR3 protein comes from TCRdb applying MiXCR to the 5' RACE reads. The sample holds about 50,000 distinct CDR3 sequences, 17% seen once. The specimen sequenced was naive CD4+ T cells sorted from blood. Subset: naive CD4+ T cells, CD4+CD45RA+CD25-. These receptors were collected from a female donor with breast cancer.

This clonotype was seen only a few times. The chain couples TRBV5-1 to TRBJ2-1, with 7 bases that match TRBD2. The CDR3 totals 15 residues. The V segment lost 7 bases and the J segment 2 bases; nucleotides outside the gene matches: 9. The germline CDR1 and CDR2 sequences are SGHRS and YFSETQ. CDR3 in amino acids: CASASSSGPYNEQFF. The CDR3 nucleotides read TGCGCCAGCGCCTCCTCTAGCGGTCCCTACAATGAGCAGTTCTTC.

Remarks on this clonotype: One end of the junction varies from germline; a read error may be responsible. This chain connects TRBV18 to TRBJ2-2; perhaps TRBD2 as D (6 bases). This CDR3 has 13 amino acids. Per germline, CDR1 KGHSH and CDR2 LQKENI. CDR3 residues: CASSPANTGGLFF. The CDR3 bases are TGTGCCAGCTCGCCGGCGAACACCGGGGGGCTGTTTTTT.

This clonotype has just a few counts. The rearrangement links TRBV29-1 to TRBJ1-1, with D perhaps TRBD1 (6 bases). The CDR3 runs to 14 residues. Germline V gene data show CDR1 as SQVTM and CDR2 as ANQGSEA. V shed 6 bases and J shed 4 bases, with 18 bases lying between them. The CDR3 here is CSVPTGTGSTEAFF. The DNA of the CDR3 is TGCAGCGTCCCCACAGGGACGGGGAGCACTGAAGCTTTCTTT.

Only a few counts were recorded for this clonotype. V is TRBV30 and J is TRBJ2-5; D is perhaps TRBD1 (6 bases). This CDR3 is built from 13 residues. Germline loops: CDR1 GTSNPN, CDR2 SVGIG (reference sequence). Trimming took off 2 bases at V and 4 bases at J, with 11 bases between the two ends. The DNA for the CDR3 is TGTGCCTGGAGTCGGCAGGGGAGAGAGACCCAGTACTTC. This sequence encodes CAWSRQGRETQYF.

At least ten counts were recorded for this clonotype. The chain joins TRBV10-3 to TRBJ2-1; TRBD2 is a possible D gene (6 bases). This CDR3 has 13 amino acids. CDR1 is ENHRY and CDR2 is SYGVKD in the germline V gene. V dropped 6 bases and J dropped 2 bases, with 8 bases sitting between them. The CDR3 sequence is CAIRVAAYNEQFF. The CDR3, as DNA: TGTGCCATCAGGGTAGCGGCCTACAATGAGCAGTTCTTC.

This clonotype was seen a few times. V usage is TRBV20-1 and J usage is TRBJ2-5, with D possibly called TRBD1 or TRBD2 (6 bases each). Per the germline V gene, CDR1 is DFQATT and CDR2 is SNEGSKA (reference sequence). The length of the CDR3 is 15 residues. Trimming removed 6 bases at V and 5 bases at J, with 22 bases between. Here the CDR3 reads CSANPGASAGETQYF. The DNA for the CDR3 is TGCAGTGCCAACCCAGGGGCTAGCGCGGGGGAGACCCAGTACTTC.